A single T cell receptor (beta chain) is shown here with its context. As yet, its antigen is unknown. Primers used in a second PCR of about 7 to 12 cycles were a sample-barcoded 5' primer and a J-beta primer mix. Using its own MiXCR run on the 5' RACE reads, TCRdb lists one record per CDR3 protein. The sample gives some 860,000 distinct CDR3 sequences, about 61% of which show up once; roughly 24% is in the top ten. These data come from a study of blood T cells in healthy people across ages. Findings of the study overall: Higher diversity, along with more naive CD4+ cells, distinguished long-lived donors from aged donors. Conclusively comparing naive with antigen-experienced cells was impossible with unsorted PBMCs.

No fewer than 5.5 micrograms of total RNA were isolated from every sample. The ends lost 6 bases at V and 5 bases at J; junction bases unmatched: 12. Germline V lookup: CDR1 MNHEY, CDR2 SMNVEV (reference sequence). This CDR3 comprises 15 residues. The sequenced sample consisted of blood. The sequence derives from a man in his forties in good health. This chain joins TRBV27 and TRBJ2-5, with 7 bases that match TRBD2. CDR3 protein: CASRSSGGVGETQYF. The CDR3 DNA is TGTGCCAGCAGGAGTTCGGGGGGTGTGGGGGAGACCCAGTACTTC.